This TCR beta chain was identified in a study of cytomegalovirus exposure and HLA in healthy donors. Overall study context: The roughly 110 validation repertoires matched the approximately 670 first-cohort repertoires in platform, a later analysis reported. Whole-study findings and limits: The classifier reportedly diagnosed cytomegalovirus status with high specificity and sensitivity.

Here immunoSEQ multiplex PCR was the method, and the copy in TCRdb shows in-frame clones only, minus some. In the table there are under 300,000 clones, about 86% of which are singletons. The germline V gene has CDR1 SQVTM and CDR2 ANQGSEA. There are 15 residues in the CDR3. Unmatched junction bases numbered 7, after V lost 6 bases and J lost 1 base. With respect to this clone: What it binds is not known.

The sample consisted of PBMCs. The sequence was obtained from a woman aged 25-40 years in good health and CMV-seropositive. The chain has TRBV29-1 and TRBJ1-5, with 9 bases matching TRBD1. DNA for the CDR3: TGCAGCGTATCGACAGGGGGGAGCAGCAATCAGCCCCAGCATTTT. Encoded protein: CSVSTGGSSNQPQHF.